This is a list of T cell receptor beta chains from one sample in a study of T-cell memory formation after mild COVID-19. Each CDR3 protein gets one entry after TCRdb re-called the 5' RACE reads with MiXCR. The sample holds a few hundred thousand distinct CDR3 sequences, about 23% seen once. Sample: PBMCs or a T cell subset sorted from them (not recorded which). These receptor sequences come from an adult woman who had mild COVID-19 (a few samples of this study predate the infection). Cell type and time point are not known. Each CDR3 is given with its conserved first and last residue. D genes are given only for firm matches. The size entry is marked missing in some rows and otherwise reads once, few, many or a size class.

V gene	J gene	D gene	clone size	CDR3 protein	CDR3 DNA
TRBV19	TRBJ2-3	.	.	CASSKGDDTDTQYF	TGTGCCAGTAGTAAGGGGGACGACACAGATACGCAGTATTTT
TRBV12-3/TRBV12-4	TRBJ2-3	.	few	CACSSGGWADTQYF	TGTGCCTGCTCCTCGGGCGGGTGGGCAGATACGCAGTATTTT
TRBV11-1	TRBJ1-1	.	few	CASSSYENTEAFF	TGTGCCAGCAGCTCGTATGAAAACACTGAAGCTTTCTTT
TRBV7-2	TRBJ2-1	.	few	CASSLSTEQFF	TGTGCCAGCAGCTTATCGACTGAGCAGTTCTTC
TRBV7-9	TRBJ2-1	.	.	CASSSSLGTYYNEQFF	TGTGCCAGCAGCTCATCATTGGGGACCTACTACAATGAGCAGTTCTTC
TRBV4-1	TRBJ2-5	.	few	CASSRSVEGLVTQYF	TGCGCCAGCAGCCGTTCCGTGGAAGGGTTGGTGACCCAGTACTTC
TRBV5-1	TRBJ2-5	TRBD2	few	CASSVGLERETQYF	TGCGCCAGCAGCGTGGGACTAGAAAGAGAGACCCAGTACTTC
TRBV13	TRBJ1-3	.	.	CASSIPGSGDTIYF	TGTGCCAGCAGTATACCAGGTTCCGGGGACACCATATATTTT
TRBV4-2	TRBJ1-6	.	.	CASSQDPGSPLHF	TGTGCCAGCAGCCAAGATCCAGGCTCACCCCTCCACTTT
TRBV6-5	TRBJ1-2	.	.	CASSYAGVLNGYTF	TGTGCCAGCAGTTACGCGGGGGTACTTAATGGCTACACCTTC
TRBV7-9	TRBJ2-7	.	.	CASSPTPLGVYEQYF	TGTGCCAGCAGCCCCACCCCATTGGGAGTTTACGAGCAGTACTTC
TRBV6-6	TRBJ1-5	TRBD1	.	CASSYSTGQGLGQPQHF	TGTGCCAGCAGTTACTCGACAGGACAGGGGCTAGGACAGCCCCAGCATTTT
TRBV13	TRBJ2-1	TRBD2	.	CASSETSGRAYNEQFF	TGTGCCAGCAGCGAAACTAGCGGGAGGGCCTACAATGAGCAGTTCTTC
TRBV19	TRBJ2-2	TRBD1	.	CASTNQGVVSGELFF	TGTGCCAGTACCAACCAGGGGGTCGTGTCCGGGGAGCTGTTTTTT
TRBV7-9	TRBJ1-2	TRBD1	.	CASSQGQVASNYGYTF	TGTGCCAGCAGCCAGGGACAGGTTGCCTCTAACTATGGCTACACCTTC
TRBV7-8	TRBJ2-5	.	.	CASSPIFEDETQYF	TGTGCCAGCAGCCCTATTTTCGAGGACGAGACCCAGTACTTC
TRBV14	TRBJ2-6	.	few	CASSRRQQFSGANVLTF	TGTGCCAGCAGCCGCCGACAGCAATTCTCTGGGGCCAACGTCCTGACTTTC
TRBV20-1	TRBJ2-1	TRBD2	.	CSAPPVSGALSYNEQFF	TGCAGTGCTCCACCCGTTAGCGGGGCCCTATCCTACAATGAGCAGTTCTTC
TRBV7-9	TRBJ1-1	TRBD1	.	CASSLQGEKNTEAFF	TGTGCCAGCAGCTTACAGGGGGAGAAGAACACTGAAGCTTTCTTT
TRBV5-1	TRBJ1-6	.	.	CASSRSRGEYSPLHF	TGCGCCAGCAGCCGAAGCAGGGGTGAATATTCACCCCTCCACTTT
TRBV18	TRBJ1-3	.	.	CASSPLQGSGNTIYF	TGTGCCAGCTCACCCCTACAGGGTTCTGGAAACACCATATATTTT
TRBV15	TRBJ2-3	.	.	CATSRVLHGAFTDTQYF	TGTGCCACCAGCAGAGTCCTCCACGGGGCCTTCACAGATACGCAGTATTTT
TRBV5-1	TRBJ2-1	.	few	CASSLDIPGHNEQFF	TGCGCCAGCAGCTTGGACATCCCCGGACACAATGAGCAGTTCTTC
TRBV6-4	TRBJ1-5	.	.	CASSDPQHF	TGTGCCAGCAGTGACCCCCAGCATTTT
TRBV24-1	TRBJ2-7	.	.	CATSPTRDLGTYEQYF	TGTGCCACCAGTCCTACCCGGGACTTGGGAACCTACGAGCAGTACTTC
TRBV4-3	TRBJ2-2	.	.	CASSQERGRGELFF	TGCGCCAGCAGCCAAGAAAGGGGACGGGGGGAGCTGTTTTTT
TRBV14	TRBJ1-1	.	once	CASSQVAGREEAFF	TGTGCCAGCAGCCAAGTGGCGGGCCGTGAGGAAGCTTTCTTT
TRBV12-3/TRBV12-4	TRBJ2-1	.	.	CASSTGLLSYNEQFF	TGTGCCAGCAGTACGGGACTGCTTTCCTACAATGAGCAGTTCTTC
TRBV5-1	TRBJ2-1	.	.	CASSSRDQDDEQFF	TGCGCCAGCAGCTCCCGGGACCAGGACGATGAGCAGTTCTTC
TRBV23-1	TRBJ2-3	.	few	CASSQSVAADYSTDTQYF	TGCGCCAGCAGTCAATCCGTGGCAGCGGACTATAGCACAGATACGCAGTATTTT
TRBV7-6	TRBJ1-5	.	.	CASSPTENQPQHF	TGTGCCAGCAGCCCGACAGAGAATCAGCCCCAGCATTTT
TRBV5-4	TRBJ2-3	TRBD2	.	CASSLFRGGADTQYF	TGTGCCAGCAGCTTGTTCCGCGGGGGAGCAGATACGCAGTATTTT
TRBV4-2	TRBJ2-7	.	.	CASSQGSGTYEQYF	TGTGCCAGCAGCCAAGGTAGCGGAACCTACGAGCAGTACTTC
TRBV5-6	TRBJ2-7	.	few	CASSLPVSATEQYF	TGTGCCAGCAGCTTACCAGTCTCAGCAACCGAGCAGTACTTC
TRBV7-9	TRBJ1-5	.	.	CASSLGWGDNQPQHF	TGTGCCAGCAGCTTAGGTTGGGGGGACAATCAGCCCCAGCATTTT
TRBV4-1	TRBJ2-1	.	many	CASSQDSGTINEQFF	TGCGCCAGCAGCCAAGATTCGGGGACCATCAATGAGCAGTTCTTC
TRBV9	TRBJ2-7	TRBD2	.	CASSVAGGSEQYF	TGTGCCAGCAGCGTAGCGGGAGGTTCCGAGCAGTACTTC
TRBV4-3	TRBJ2-5	TRBD2	few	CASSQAGGTETQYF	TGCGCCAGCAGCCAAGCGGGAGGAACAGAGACCCAGTACTTC
TRBV12-3/TRBV12-4	TRBJ2-1	.	few	CASSFGIPYNEQFF	TGTGCCAGCAGTTTTGGGATTCCTTACAATGAGCAGTTCTTC
TRBV4-1	TRBJ1-2	TRBD1	.	CASSQDPQGDGYTF	TGCGCCAGCAGCCAAGACCCACAGGGGGATGGCTACACCTTC